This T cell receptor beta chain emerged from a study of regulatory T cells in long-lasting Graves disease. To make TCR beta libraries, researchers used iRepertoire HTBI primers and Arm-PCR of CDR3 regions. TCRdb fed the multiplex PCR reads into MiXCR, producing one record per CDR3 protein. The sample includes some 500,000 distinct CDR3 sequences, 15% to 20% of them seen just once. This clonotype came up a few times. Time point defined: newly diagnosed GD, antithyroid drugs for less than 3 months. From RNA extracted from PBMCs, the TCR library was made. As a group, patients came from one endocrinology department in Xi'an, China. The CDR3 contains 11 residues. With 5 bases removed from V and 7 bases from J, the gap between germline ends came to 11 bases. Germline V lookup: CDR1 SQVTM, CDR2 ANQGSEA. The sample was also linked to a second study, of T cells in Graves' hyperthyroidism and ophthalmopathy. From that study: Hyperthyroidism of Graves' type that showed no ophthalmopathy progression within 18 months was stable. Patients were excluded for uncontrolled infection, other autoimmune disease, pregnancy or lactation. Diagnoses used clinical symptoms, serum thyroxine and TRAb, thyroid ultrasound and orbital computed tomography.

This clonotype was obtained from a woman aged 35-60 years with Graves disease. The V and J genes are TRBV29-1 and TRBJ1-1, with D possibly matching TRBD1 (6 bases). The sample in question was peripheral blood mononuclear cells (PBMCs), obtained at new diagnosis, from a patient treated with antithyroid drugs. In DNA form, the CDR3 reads TGCAGCGTTTTCGAGGGGGGTGAAGCTTTCTTT. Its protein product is CSVFEGGEAFF.